This entry features one T cell receptor (beta chain) sequence. Its antigen is still unknown. Clones were read by immunoSEQ multiplex PCR, and TCRdb kept only the in-frame ones, dropping some. Of tens of thousands of clones listed, 80% to 90% are singletons. This sample is part of a study of T cells in localized non-small cell lung cancer. General observations from the study: A denser population of T cells in blood accompanied longer overall survival. Uninvolved adjacent lung showed the highest T cell clonality, exceeding tumor. In adjacent lung, a median roughly 56 of the top 100 tumor clones were found.

The source material was peripheral blood mononuclear cells, sampled before any cancer treatment. The sequence was collected from a male donor aged 60 or older with stage II lung adenocarcinoma.

In nucleotides, the CDR3 is TGTGCCAGCAGCCAGGGGGGCCCCATGAAGCCCCAGCATTTT. Amino acid sequence: CASSQGGPMKPQHF. The chain employs TRBV6-1 and TRBJ1-5; 7 bases fit TRBD1. J gave up 8 bases and V 6 bases, and 10 bases lay outside the gene matches. Germline values: CDR1 MNHNS, CDR2 SASEGT. This CDR3 is built from 14 residues.